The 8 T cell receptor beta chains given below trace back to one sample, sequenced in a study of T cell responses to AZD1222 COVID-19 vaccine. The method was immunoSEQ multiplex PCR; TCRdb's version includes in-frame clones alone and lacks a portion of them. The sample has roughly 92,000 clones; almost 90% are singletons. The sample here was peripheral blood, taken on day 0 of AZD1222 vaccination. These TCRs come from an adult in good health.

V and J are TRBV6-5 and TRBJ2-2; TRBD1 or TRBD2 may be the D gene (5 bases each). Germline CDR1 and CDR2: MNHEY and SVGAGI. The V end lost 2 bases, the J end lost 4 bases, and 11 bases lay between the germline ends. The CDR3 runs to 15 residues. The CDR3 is CASSYEGQGTGELFF. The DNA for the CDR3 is TGTGCCAGCAGTTACGAGGGGCAGGGCACCGGGGAGCTGTTTTTT.

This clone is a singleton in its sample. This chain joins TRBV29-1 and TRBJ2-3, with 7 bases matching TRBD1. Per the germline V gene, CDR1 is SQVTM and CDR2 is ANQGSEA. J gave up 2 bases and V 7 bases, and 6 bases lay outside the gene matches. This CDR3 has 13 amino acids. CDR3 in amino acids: CSGGTENTDTQYF. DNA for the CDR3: TGCAGCGGTGGGACAGAGAACACAGATACGCAGTATTTT.

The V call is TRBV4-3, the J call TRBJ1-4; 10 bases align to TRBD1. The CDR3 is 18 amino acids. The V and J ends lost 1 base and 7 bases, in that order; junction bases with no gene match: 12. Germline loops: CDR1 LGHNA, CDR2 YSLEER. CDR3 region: CASSQAGTGVQLSEKLFF. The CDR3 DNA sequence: TGCGCCAGCAGCCAAGCCGGGACAGGGGTCCAACTAAGTGAAAAACTGTTTTTT.

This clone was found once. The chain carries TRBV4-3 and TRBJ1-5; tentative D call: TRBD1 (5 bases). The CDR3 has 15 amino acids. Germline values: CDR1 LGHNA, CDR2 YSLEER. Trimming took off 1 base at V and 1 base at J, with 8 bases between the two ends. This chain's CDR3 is CASSQGWGSNQPQHF. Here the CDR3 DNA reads TGCGCCAGCAGCCAAGGGTGGGGGAGCAATCAGCCCCAGCATTTT.

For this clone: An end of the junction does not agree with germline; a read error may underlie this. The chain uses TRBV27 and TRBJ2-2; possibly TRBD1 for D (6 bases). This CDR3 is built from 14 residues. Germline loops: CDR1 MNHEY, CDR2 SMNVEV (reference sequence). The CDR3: CAGRAQGWFGELFF. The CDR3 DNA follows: TGTGCCGGCAGGGCCCAGGGGTGGTTCGGGGAGCTGTTTTTT.

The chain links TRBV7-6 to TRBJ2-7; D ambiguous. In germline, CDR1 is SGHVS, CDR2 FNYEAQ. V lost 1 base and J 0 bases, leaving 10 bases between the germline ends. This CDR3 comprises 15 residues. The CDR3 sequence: CASSLGEAYSYEQYF. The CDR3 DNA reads TGTGCCAGCAGCTTAGGAGAGGCCTACTCCTACGAGCAGTACTTC.

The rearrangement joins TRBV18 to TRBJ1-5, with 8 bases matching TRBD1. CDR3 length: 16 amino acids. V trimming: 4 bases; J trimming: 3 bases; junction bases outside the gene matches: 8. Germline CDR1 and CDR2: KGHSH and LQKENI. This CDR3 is CASSLNRGSDNQPQHF. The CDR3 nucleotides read TGTGCCAGCTCACTGAACAGGGGGAGCGACAATCAGCCCCAGCATTTT.

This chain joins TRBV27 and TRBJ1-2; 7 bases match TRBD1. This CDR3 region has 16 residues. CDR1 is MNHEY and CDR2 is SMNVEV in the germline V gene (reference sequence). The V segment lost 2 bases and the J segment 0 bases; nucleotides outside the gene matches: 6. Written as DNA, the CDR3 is TGTGCCAGCAGTTTAATTGGGACAGAGTCTAACTATGGCTACACCTTC. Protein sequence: CASSLIGTESNYGYTF.